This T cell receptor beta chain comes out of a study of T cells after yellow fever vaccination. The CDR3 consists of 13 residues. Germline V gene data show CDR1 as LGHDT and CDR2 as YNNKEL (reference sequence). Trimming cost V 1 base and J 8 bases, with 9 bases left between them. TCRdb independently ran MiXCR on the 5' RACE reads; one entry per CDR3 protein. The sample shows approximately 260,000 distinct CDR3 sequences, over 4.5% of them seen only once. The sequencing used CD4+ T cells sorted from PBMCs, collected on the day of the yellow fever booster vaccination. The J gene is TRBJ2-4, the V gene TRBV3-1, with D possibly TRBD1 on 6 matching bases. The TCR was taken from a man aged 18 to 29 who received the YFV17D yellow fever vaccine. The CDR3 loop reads CASSQGRGDIQYF. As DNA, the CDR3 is TGTGCCAGCAGCCAAGGCAGGGGAGACATTCAGTACTTC.